In its sample, the clone carrying this TCR beta chain was seen a few times. Its specificity is not known. Unique molecular identifiers were built into the TCRbeta library. TCRdb reanalysed the PCR reads using MiXCR and keeps one entry per CDR3 protein. The table lists approximately 520,000 distinct CDR3 sequences, 11% of them singletons. This record comes from a study of T-cell reconstitution after alpha-beta-depleted transplantation in children. General study points: After transplant, at about two months, alpha-beta T cells were reportedly derived from several hundred expanded graft clones.

CDR1 is LNHNV and CDR2 is YYDKDF in the germline V gene (reference sequence). The CDR3 is made up of 16 amino acids. The V end lost 0 bases, the J end lost 12 bases, and 24 bases lay between the germline ends. This sequence originates from a female patient aged 2-9 years who had a stem cell transplant for aplastic anemia, so the T cells may come from the graft donor. Sample: PBMCs, mostly from graft donor cells, taken 180 days after TCRalphabeta/CD19-depleted stem cell transplant. The chain joins TRBV15 to TRBJ2-7, with D uncertain. CDR3 DNA: TGTGCCACCAGCAGAGATCTCCTGACGAGGCCAAGGGTACGGTACTTC. Its protein product is CATSRDLLTRPRVRYF.